The rows below give T cell receptor beta chains drawn from one sample of a study of cytomegalovirus exposure and HLA in healthy donors. The method was immunoSEQ multiplex PCR; TCRdb's version includes in-frame clones alone and lacks a portion of them. Found here are about 130,000 clones, approximately 77% of them singletons; the top ten hold 0.75% to 0.95%. The sample comprised PBMCs. The receptor source for this set is a woman aged 60-75 years in good health and CMV-seronegative. CDR3s include the opening cysteine and the closing phenylalanine or tryptophan. A D gene is named only where the DNA matches it firmly. A clone size is listed for some rows: how often the clone was seen (once, few, many), or a class if it is expanded.

>TRBV6-1|few|TRBJ2-3|TRBD1
CASPPDRASTDTQYF
TGTGCCAGCCCCCCCGACAGGGCTTCCACAGATACGCAGTATTTT
>TRBV5-8|.|TRBJ1-2|.
CASSPGTRYNYGYTF
TGTGCCAGCAGCCCCGGGACACGGTATAACTATGGCTACACCTTC
>TRBV13|.|TRBJ2-7|.
CASGGASARPHEQYF
TGTGCCAGCGGTGGGGCTAGCGCTCGACCCCACGAGCAGTACTTC
>TRBV5-1|.|TRBJ1-1|.
CASSSRRVQDKNTEAFF
TGCGCCAGCAGCTCCCGTCGGGTACAGGATAAGAACACTGAAGCTTTCTTT
>TRBV4-1|.|TRBJ2-7|.
CASSQDNAGTYEQYF
TGCGCCAGCAGCCAAGATAACGCAGGGACTTACGAGCAGTACTTC
>TRBV28|few|TRBJ2-7|TRBD2
CASSQTSGRTYEQYF
TGTGCCAGCAGCCAAACTAGCGGGCGAACCTACGAGCAGTACTTC
>TRBV29-1|.|TRBJ2-1|.
CSAGGLYNEQFF
TGCAGCGCCGGAGGACTTTACAATGAGCAGTTCTTC
>TRBV4-1|.|TRBJ2-2|TRBD2
CASSWKTSGRAYGELFF
TGCGCCAGCAGCTGGAAGACTAGCGGGAGGGCTTACGGGGAGCTGTTTTTT
>TRBV5-4|.|TRBJ2-7|.
CASSLGSSYEQYF
TGTGCCAGCAGCTTGGGCAGCTCCTACGAGCAGTACTTC
>TRBV6-5|.|TRBJ2-7|.
CASSYSILGRSYEQYF
TGTGCCAGCAGTTACTCGATTCTGGGGAGATCCTACGAGCAGTACTTC
>TRBV5-1|once|TRBJ2-5|.
CASSFAGNQETQYF
TGCGCCAGCAGCTTCGCAGGGAACCAAGAGACCCAGTACTTC
>TRBV28|.|TRBJ2-7|.
CASSSGGEPDYEQYF
TGTGCCAGCAGTTCCGGAGGGGAACCGGACTACGAGCAGTACTTC
>TRBV7-9|.|TRBJ2-3|TRBD2
CASSLVPSGDPGYF
TGTGCCAGCAGCTTAGTGCCTAGCGGGGACCCGGGGTATTTT
>TRBV5-4|.|TRBJ2-1|.
CASSLPGSSSHEQFF
TGTGCCAGCAGCTTACCGGGATCAAGTAGTCATGAGCAGTTCTTC
>TRBV29-1|once|TRBJ1-1|.
CSVERGEAFF
TGCAGCGTTGAACGGGGTGAAGCTTTCTTT
>TRBV27|.|TRBJ2-7|.
CASSSQGSTYEQYF
TGTGCCAGCAGTTCACAGGGAAGTACCTACGAGCAGTACTTC
>TRBV7-2|.|TRBJ2-3|.
CASSSMSSSGQYF
TGTGCCAGCAGCTCCATGAGTTCGTCGGGGCAGTATTTT
>TRBV11-2|.|TRBJ1-2|TRBD1
CASTKKEGAEGYTF
TGTGCCAGCACCAAAAAGGAGGGGGCGGAAGGCTACACCTTC
>TRBV7-9|.|TRBJ2-5|TRBD1
CASSNRDRGQETQYF
TGTGCCAGCAGCAACCGGGACAGGGGTCAAGAGACCCAGTACTTC
>TRBV9|.|TRBJ1-6|TRBD1
CASSPGQGWNSPLHF
TGTGCCAGCAGCCCGGGACAGGGGTGGAATTCACCCCTCCACTTT
>TRBV4-1|.|TRBJ1-6|TRBD1
CASSHLPTGGNSPLHF
TGCGCCAGCAGCCACCTCCCGACAGGGGGTAATTCACCCCTCCACTTT
>TRBV2|.|TRBJ2-3|TRBD2
CASSDGTSGNADTQYF
TGTGCCAGCAGTGATGGGACTAGCGGGAATGCAGATACGCAGTATTTT
>TRBV6-5|.|TRBJ2-7|.
CASSSHEAGSGNEQYF
TGTGCCAGCAGTTCCCACGAAGCGGGTTCCGGCAACGAGCAGTACTTC
>TRBV7-2|.|TRBJ1-5|.
CASSPARGQPQHF
TGTGCCAGCAGCCCGGCCAGAGGTCAGCCCCAGCATTTT
>TRBV18|once|TRBJ2-6|TRBD2
CASSPRTSGGFGANVLTF
TGTGCCAGCTCACCCAGGACTAGCGGGGGGTTTGGGGCCAACGTCCTGACTTTC
>TRBV28|few|TRBJ1-3|.
CASRLRAGNTIYF
TGTGCCAGCCGACTCAGGGCTGGAAACACCATATATTTT
>TRBV7-2|.|TRBJ2-6|.
CASSPTSGANVLTF
TGTGCCAGCAGCCCTACTTCTGGGGCCAACGTCCTGACTTTC
>TRBV5-6|few|TRBJ2-5|.
CASSLGLIQETQYF
TGTGCCAGCAGCCTAGGACTGATCCAAGAGACCCAGTACTTC
>TRBV19|.|TRBJ2-7|.
CATSRPPSYEQYF
TGTGCCACCTCGCGGCCGCCCTCCTACGAGCAGTACTTC
>TRBV6-6|once|TRBJ2-2|.
CASSPPTVNTGELFF
TGTGCCAGCAGTCCCCCGACAGTGAACACCGGGGAGCTGTTTTTT
>TRBV2|.|TRBJ2-1|TRBD2
CASETSGTWSEQFF
TGTGCCAGCGAGACTAGCGGGACTTGGAGTGAGCAGTTCTTC
>TRBV5-1|.|TRBJ2-5|TRBD2
CASSSGGSEAQYF
TGCGCCAGCAGCTCGGGAGGTTCCGAGGCCCAGTACTTC
>TRBV11-2|.|TRBJ1-3|.
CASSSYGGGNTIYF
TGTGCCAGCAGCTCATACGGGGGTGGAAACACCATATATTTT
>TRBV10-2|.|TRBJ2-5|.
CASSESIAVKTQYF
TGCGCCAGCAGTGAGTCGATCGCGGTGAAGACCCAGTACTTC
>TRBV29-1|.|TRBJ1-1|.
CSVVAEWNTEAFF
TGCAGCGTTGTGGCGGAATGGAACACTGAAGCTTTCTTT
>TRBV7-2|few|TRBJ2-7|TRBD2
CASSRTSGYEQYF
TGTGCCAGCAGCCGGACTAGCGGCTACGAGCAGTACTTC
>TRBV5-4|.|TRBJ1-2|TRBD1
CASSAPSGGRNGYTF
TGTGCCAGCAGCGCGCCGTCAGGGGGTAGAAATGGCTACACCTTC
>TRBV10-1|few|TRBJ2-2|TRBD2
CASSPGTTANTGELFF
TGCGCCAGCAGTCCCGGGACTACCGCGAACACCGGGGAGCTGTTTTTT
>TRBV7-9|.|TRBJ2-5|TRBD2
CASSLAGGGQETQYF
TGTGCCAGCAGCCTAGCGGGAGGAGGACAAGAGACCCAGTACTTC
>TRBV7-9|.|TRBJ1-1|.
CASSRTGGLNTEAFF
TGTGCCAGCAGCCGGACGGGGGGCCTGAACACTGAAGCTTTCTTT
>TRBV15|.|TRBJ2-3|TRBD2
CATSTLAVVDTQYF
TGTGCCACCAGCACTCTAGCGGTGGTAGATACGCAGTATTTT
>TRBV5-1|once|TRBJ2-5|.
CASSLLETQYF
TGCGCCAGCAGCTTGCTGGAGACCCAGTACTTC
>TRBV19|.|TRBJ1-2|TRBD1
CASSRQGASYGYTF
TGTGCCAGTAGTAGACAGGGGGCAAGCTATGGCTACACCTTC
>TRBV28|.|TRBJ2-3|TRBD2
CASSSSGNTDTQYF
TGTGCCAGCTCGTCTAGCGGGAACACAGATACGCAGTATTTT
>TRBV7-9|.|TRBJ1-6|.
CASSLGQVNSPLHF
TGTGCCAGCAGCCTGGGGCAAGTAAATTCACCCCTCCACTTT
>TRBV2|.|TRBJ1-4|.
CASRLTTTNEKLFF
TGTGCCAGCAGGCTGACAACAACTAATGAAAAACTGTTTTTT